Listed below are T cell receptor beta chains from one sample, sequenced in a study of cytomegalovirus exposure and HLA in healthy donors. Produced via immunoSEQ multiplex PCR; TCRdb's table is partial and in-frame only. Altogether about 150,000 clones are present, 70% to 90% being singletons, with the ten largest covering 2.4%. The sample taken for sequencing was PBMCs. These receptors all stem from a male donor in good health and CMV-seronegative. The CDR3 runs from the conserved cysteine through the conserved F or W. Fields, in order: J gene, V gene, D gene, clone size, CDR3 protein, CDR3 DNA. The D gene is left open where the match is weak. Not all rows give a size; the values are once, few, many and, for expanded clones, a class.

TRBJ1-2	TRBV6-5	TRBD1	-	CASSYSTTGGRDGYTF	TGTGCCAGCAGTTACTCAACGACAGGGGGCAGGGATGGCTACACCTTC
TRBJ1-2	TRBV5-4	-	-	CASSLPGGQAGYGYTF	TGTGCCAGCAGCCTACCGGGAGGCCAGGCAGGCTATGGCTACACCTTC
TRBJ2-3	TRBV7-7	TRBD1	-	CASSLDRGTDTQYF	TGTGCTAGCAGCTTAGACAGGGGCACAGATACGCAGTATTTT
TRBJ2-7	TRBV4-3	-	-	CASSQAAGVSYEQYF	TGCGCCAGCAGCCAAGCAGCGGGCGTCTCCTACGAGCAGTACTTC
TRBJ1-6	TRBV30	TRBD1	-	CAWSRDRVGSPLHF	TGTGCCTGGAGCCGGGACAGGGTCGGGTCACCCCTCCACTTT
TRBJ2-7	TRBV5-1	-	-	CASSASRFPYEQYF	TGCGCCAGCAGCGCTAGCCGTTTTCCCTACGAGCAGTACTTC
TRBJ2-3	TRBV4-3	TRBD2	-	CASSQDSGGDSIRTDTQYF	TGCGCCAGCAGCCAAGATTCCGGGGGGGACTCGATCCGCACAGATACGCAGTATTTT
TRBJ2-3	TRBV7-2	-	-	CASSLDYRVTDTQYF	TGTGCCAGCAGCTTAGATTACCGGGTCACAGATACGCAGTATTTT
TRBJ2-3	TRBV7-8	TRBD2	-	CASSRTSGRGADTQYF	TGTGCCAGCAGCCGGACTAGCGGGAGGGGGGCAGATACGCAGTATTTT
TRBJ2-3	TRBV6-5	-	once	CASSRDWASTDTQYF	TGTGCCAGCAGTAGGGACTGGGCTAGCACAGATACGCAGTATTTT
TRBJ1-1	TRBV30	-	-	CAWTPGRTNTEAFF	TGTGCCTGGACGCCAGGTCGCACGAACACTGAAGCTTTCTTT
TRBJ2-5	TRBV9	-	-	CASSVAGNQQETQYF	TGTGCCAGCAGCGTAGCTGGTAACCAGCAAGAGACCCAGTACTTC
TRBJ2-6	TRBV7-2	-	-	CASSPRVSGANVLTF	TGTGCCAGCAGCCCGAGGGTTTCTGGGGCCAACGTCCTGACTTTC
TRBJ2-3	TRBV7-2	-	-	CASKETGTDTQYF	TGTGCCAGCAAGGAGACAGGCACAGATACGCAGTATTTT
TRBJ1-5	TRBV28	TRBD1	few	CASSPRTGRGYQPQHF	TGTGCCAGCAGTCCGAGGACAGGGAGAGGATATCAGCCCCAGCATTTT
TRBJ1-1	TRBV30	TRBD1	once	CAWSARQGELAEAFF	TGTGCCTGGAGCGCCAGACAGGGGGAGTTGGCTGAAGCTTTCTTT
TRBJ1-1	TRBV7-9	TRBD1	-	CASSPGYRQGRNTEAFF	TGTGCCAGCAGCCCCGGATACCGACAGGGGCGGAACACTGAAGCTTTCTTT
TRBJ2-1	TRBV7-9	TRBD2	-	CASSLGASGGLRLGEQFF	TGTGCCAGCAGCTTAGGGGCTAGCGGGGGGTTACGTTTAGGGGAGCAGTTCTTC
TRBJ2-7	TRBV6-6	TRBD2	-	CASSLGLAGGPGEQYF	TGTGCCAGCAGCCTCGGACTAGCGGGAGGGCCGGGGGAGCAGTACTTC
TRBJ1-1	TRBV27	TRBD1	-	CASSTHRGRDTEAFF	TGTGCCAGCAGTACGCACAGGGGGCGAGACACTGAAGCTTTCTTT
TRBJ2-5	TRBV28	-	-	CASSLRYQETQYF	TGTGCCAGCAGTTTACGGTACCAAGAGACCCAGTACTTC
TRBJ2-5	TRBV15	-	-	CATSRDRAGGQYF	TGTGCCACCAGCAGAGATCGGGCAGGGGGGCAGTACTTC
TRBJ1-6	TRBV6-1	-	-	CASEDTTGDSPLHF	TGTGCCAGCGAGGACACCACAGGAGATTCGCCCCTCCACTTT
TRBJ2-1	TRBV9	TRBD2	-	CASSVDGGSSYNEQFF	TGTGCCAGCAGCGTAGACGGGGGGAGCTCCTACAATGAGCAGTTCTTC
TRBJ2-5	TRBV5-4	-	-	CASSSPTSQETQYF	TGTGCCAGCAGCTCTCCGACTTCCCAAGAGACCCAGTACTTC
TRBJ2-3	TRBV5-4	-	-	CASSLDQTDTQYF	TGTGCCAGCAGCTTGGATCAGACAGATACGCAGTATTTT
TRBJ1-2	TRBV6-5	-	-	CASSGPGGYTF	TGTGCCAGCAGTGGTCCAGGGGGCTACACCTTC
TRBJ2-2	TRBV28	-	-	CASRLGRRGELFF	TGTGCCAGCAGGCTGGGGAGGCGAGGGGAGCTGTTTTTT
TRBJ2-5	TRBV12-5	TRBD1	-	CASGLGGQGETQYF	TGTGCTAGTGGTTTGGGGGGACAGGGAGAGACCCAGTACTTC
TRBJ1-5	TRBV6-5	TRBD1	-	CASRTGDQPQHF	TGTGCCAGCAGGACAGGGGATCAGCCCCAGCATTTT
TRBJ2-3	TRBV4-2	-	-	CASSRSRPEEADTQYF	TGTGCCAGCAGCCGATCCCGCCCAGAGGAGGCGGATACGCAGTATTTT
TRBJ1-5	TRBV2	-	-	CASSDGRANQPQHF	TGTGCCAGCAGTGACGGCAGGGCCAATCAGCCCCAGCATTTT
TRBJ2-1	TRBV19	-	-	CASSTTSGNEQFF	TGTGCCAGTAGTACAACCTCCGGGAATGAGCAGTTCTTC
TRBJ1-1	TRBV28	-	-	CASSLLRQYQAFF	TGTGCCAGCAGTTTACTCAGACAGTATCAAGCTTTCTTT
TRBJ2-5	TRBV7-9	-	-	CASRGTEGTQYF	TGTGCCAGCAGGGGGACGGAGGGGACCCAGTACTTC
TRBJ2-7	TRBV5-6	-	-	CASSLEGTFEQYF	TGTGCCAGCAGCTTGGAAGGGACATTTGAGCAGTACTTC
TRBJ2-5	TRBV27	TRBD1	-	CASSQRGTGKGETQYF	TGTGCCAGCAGTCAAAGAGGGACAGGGAAGGGAGAGACCCAGTACTTC
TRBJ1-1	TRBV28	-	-	CASSTTPGGVAEAFF	TGTGCCAGCAGTACTACCCCCGGGGGGGTCGCTGAAGCTTTCTTT
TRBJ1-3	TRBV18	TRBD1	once	CASSPTGSGNTIYF	TGTGCCAGCTCACCGACAGGGTCCGGAAACACCATATATTTT
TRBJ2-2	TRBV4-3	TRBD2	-	CASSQERLAGTGELFF	TGCGCCAGCAGCCAAGAACGGCTAGCGGGAACCGGGGAGCTGTTTTTT